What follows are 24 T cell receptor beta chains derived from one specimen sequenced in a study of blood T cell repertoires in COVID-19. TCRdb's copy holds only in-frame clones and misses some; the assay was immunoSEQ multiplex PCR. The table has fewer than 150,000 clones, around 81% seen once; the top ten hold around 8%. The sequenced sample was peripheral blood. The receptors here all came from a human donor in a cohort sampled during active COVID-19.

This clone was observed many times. CDR3 in amino acids: CASSQWGPDMSTYNSPLHF. The CDR3 nucleotides are TGCGCCAGCAGCCAATGGGGCCCGGACATGAGTACCTATAATTCACCCCTCCACTTT. The chain carries TRBV4-1 and TRBJ1-6; D is perhaps TRBD1 (5 bases). CDR1 is MGHRA, CDR2 YSYEKL, per germline. Trimming cost V 2 bases and J 2 bases, with 19 bases left between them. The CDR3 totals 19 residues.

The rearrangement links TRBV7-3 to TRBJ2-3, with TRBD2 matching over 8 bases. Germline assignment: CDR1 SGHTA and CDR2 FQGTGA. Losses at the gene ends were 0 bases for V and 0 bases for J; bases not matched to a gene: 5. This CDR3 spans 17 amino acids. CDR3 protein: CASSLTGGGLSTDTQYF. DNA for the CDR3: TGTGCCAGCAGCTTAACCGGCGGGGGGCTGAGCACAGATACGCAGTATTTT.

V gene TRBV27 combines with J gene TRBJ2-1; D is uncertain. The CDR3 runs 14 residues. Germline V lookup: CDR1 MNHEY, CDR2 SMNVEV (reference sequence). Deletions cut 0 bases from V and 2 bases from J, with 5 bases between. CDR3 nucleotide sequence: TGTGCCAGCAGTTTATCAGCCCCCTACAATGAGCAGTTCTTC. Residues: CASSLSAPYNEQFF.

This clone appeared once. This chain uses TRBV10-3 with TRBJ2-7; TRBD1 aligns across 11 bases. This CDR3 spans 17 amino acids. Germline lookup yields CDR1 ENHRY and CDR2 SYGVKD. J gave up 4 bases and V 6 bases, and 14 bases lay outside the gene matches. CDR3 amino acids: CAISPGTGGDDIYEQYF. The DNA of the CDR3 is TGTGCCATCAGCCCAGGGACAGGGGGTGATGATATTTACGAGCAGTACTTC.

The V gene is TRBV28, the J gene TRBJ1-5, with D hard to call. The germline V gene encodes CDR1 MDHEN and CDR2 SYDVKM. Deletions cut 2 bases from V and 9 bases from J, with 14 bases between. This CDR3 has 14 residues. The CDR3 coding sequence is TGTGCCAGCAGTTTAACAACTCCCCCTAGGCCCCAGCATTTT. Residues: CASSLTTPPRPQHF.

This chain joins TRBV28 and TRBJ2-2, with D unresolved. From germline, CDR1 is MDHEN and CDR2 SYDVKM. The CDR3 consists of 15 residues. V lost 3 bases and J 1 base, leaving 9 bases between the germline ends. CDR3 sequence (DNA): TGTGCCAGCAGTTTCCGCCGACAGAACACCGGGGAGCTGTTTTTT. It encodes CASSFRRQNTGELFF.

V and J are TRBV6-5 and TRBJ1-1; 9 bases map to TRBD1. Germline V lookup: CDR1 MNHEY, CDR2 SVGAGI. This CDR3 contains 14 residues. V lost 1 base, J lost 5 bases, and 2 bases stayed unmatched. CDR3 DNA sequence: TGTGCCAGCAGTTACTGGGACAGGGCTACTGAAGCTTTCTTT. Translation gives CASSYWDRATEAFF.

The CDR3 sequence: CASRRETRYNSPLHF. The DNA of the CDR3 is TGTGCCAGCAGGAGGGAGACTCGTTATAATTCACCCCTCCACTTT. V gene TRBV6-4 combines with J gene TRBJ1-6; D is undetermined. The CDR3 loop spans 15 amino acids. The germline CDR1 and CDR2 sequences are MRHNA and SNTAGT. The germline V and J ends were trimmed by 6 bases and 4 bases, with 13 bases remaining between them.

The CDR3 DNA follows: TGTGCCAGCAGCTATACAGGGTGGAGAACTGAAGCTTTCTTT. Amino acid sequence: CASSYTGWRTEAFF. This chain links TRBV14 with TRBJ1-1, with D perhaps TRBD1 (6 bases). There are 14 residues in the CDR3. Germline loops: CDR1 SGHDN, CDR2 FVKESK. The germline V and J ends were trimmed by 5 bases and 5 bases, with 15 bases remaining between them.

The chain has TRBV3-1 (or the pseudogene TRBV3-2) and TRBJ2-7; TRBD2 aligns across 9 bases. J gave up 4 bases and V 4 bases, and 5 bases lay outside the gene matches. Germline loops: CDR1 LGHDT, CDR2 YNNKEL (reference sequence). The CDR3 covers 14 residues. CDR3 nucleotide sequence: TGTGCCAGCAGCCCAGGCGGGGGGGCTTACGAGCAGTACTTC. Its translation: CASSPGGGAYEQYF.

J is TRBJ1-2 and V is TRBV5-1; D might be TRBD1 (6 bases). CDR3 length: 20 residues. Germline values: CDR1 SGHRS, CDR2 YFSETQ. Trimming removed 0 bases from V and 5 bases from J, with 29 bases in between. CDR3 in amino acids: CASSLGESAGRGALMYGYTF. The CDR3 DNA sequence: TGCGCCAGCAGCTTGGGAGAATCGGCCGGGCGGGGGGCACTCATGTATGGCTACACCTTC. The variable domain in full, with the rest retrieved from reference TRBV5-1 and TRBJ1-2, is KAGVTQTPRYLIKTRGQQVTLSCSPISGHRSVSWYQQTPGQGLQFLFEYFSETQRNKGNFPGRFSGRQFSNSRSEMNVSTLELGDSALYLCASSLGESAGRGALMYGYTFGSGTRLTVV.

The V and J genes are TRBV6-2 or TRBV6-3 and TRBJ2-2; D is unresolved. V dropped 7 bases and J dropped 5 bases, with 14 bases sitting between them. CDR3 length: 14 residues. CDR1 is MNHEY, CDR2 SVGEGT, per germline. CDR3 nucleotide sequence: TGTGCCAGCACCCCGTTAGATGTAACCGGGGAGCTGTTTTTT. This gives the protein CASTPLDVTGELFF.

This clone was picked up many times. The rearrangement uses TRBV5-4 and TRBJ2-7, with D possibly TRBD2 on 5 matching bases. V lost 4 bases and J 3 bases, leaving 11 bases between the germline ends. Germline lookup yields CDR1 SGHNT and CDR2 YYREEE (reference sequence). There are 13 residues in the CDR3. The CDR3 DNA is TGTGCCAGCAGCCGCGTCGGGGTCTACGAGCAGTACTTC. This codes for CASSRVGVYEQYF. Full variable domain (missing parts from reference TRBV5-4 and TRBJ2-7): ETGVTQSPTHLIKTRGQQVTLRCSSQSGHNTVSWYQQALGQGPQFIFQYYREEENGRGNFPPRFSGLQFPNYSSELNVNALELDDSALYLCASSRVGVYEQYFGPGTRLTVT.

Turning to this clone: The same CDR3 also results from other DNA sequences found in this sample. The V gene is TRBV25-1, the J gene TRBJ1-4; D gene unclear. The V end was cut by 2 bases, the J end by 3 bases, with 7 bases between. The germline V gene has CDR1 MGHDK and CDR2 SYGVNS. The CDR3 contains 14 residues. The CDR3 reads CASSEGQPNEKLFF. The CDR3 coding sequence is TGTGCCAGCAGTGAAGGGCAACCTAATGAAAAACTGTTTTTT.

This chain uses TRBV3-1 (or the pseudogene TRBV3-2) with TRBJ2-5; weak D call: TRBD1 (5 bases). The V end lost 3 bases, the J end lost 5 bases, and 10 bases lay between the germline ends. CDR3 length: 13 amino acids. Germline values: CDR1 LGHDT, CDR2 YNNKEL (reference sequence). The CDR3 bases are TGTGCCAGCAGCCACCAGGGTCGGGAGACCCAGTACTTC. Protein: CASSHQGRETQYF.

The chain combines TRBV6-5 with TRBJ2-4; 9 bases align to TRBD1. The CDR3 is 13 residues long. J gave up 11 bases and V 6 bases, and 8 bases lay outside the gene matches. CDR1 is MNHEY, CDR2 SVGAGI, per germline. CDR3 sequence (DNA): TGTGCCAGCAGGGCCGGGACAGGGAGTCTTCAGTACTTC. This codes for CASRAGTGSLQYF.

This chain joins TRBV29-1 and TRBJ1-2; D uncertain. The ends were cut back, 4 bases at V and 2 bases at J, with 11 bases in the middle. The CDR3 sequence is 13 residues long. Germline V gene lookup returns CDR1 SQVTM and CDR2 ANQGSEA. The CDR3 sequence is CSVVSPSNYGYTF. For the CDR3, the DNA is TGCAGCGTTGTGTCCCCCTCCAACTATGGCTACACCTTC.

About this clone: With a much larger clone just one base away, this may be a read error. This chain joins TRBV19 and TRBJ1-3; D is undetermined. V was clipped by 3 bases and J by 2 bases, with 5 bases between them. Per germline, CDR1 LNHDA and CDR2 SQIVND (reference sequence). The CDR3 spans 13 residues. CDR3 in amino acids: CASSMRTGNTIYF. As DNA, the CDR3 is TGTGCCAGTAGTATGAGGACTGGAAACACCATATATTTT. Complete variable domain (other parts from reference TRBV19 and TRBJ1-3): DGGITQSPKYLFRKEGQNVTLSCEQNLNHDAMYWYRQDPGQGLRLIYYSQIVNDFQKGDIAEGYSVSREKKESFPLTVTSAQKNPTAFYLCASSMRTGNTIYFGEGSWLTVV.

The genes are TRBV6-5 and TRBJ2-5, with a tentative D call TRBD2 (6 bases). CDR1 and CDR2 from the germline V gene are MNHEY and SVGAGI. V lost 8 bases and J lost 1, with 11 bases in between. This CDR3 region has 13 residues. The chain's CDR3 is CASGGGLQETQYF. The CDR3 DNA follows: TGTGCCAGCGGGGGAGGACTCCAAGAGACCCAGTACTTC.

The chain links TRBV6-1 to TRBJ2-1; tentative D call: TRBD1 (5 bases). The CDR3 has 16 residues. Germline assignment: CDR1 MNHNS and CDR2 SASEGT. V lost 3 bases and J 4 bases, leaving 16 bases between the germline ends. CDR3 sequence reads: CASSDTRTLDYNEQFF. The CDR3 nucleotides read TGTGCCAGCAGTGATACAAGGACACTCGATTACAATGAGCAGTTCTTC.

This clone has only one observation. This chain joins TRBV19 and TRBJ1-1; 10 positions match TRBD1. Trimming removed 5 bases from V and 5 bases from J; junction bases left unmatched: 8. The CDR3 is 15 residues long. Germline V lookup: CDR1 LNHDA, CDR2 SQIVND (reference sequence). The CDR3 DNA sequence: TGTGCCAGTAGTTCACGGGGACAGGGGAGGACTGAAGCTTTCTTT. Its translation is CASSSRGQGRTEAFF. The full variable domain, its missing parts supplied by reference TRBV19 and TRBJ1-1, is DGGITQSPKYLFRKEGQNVTLSCEQNLNHDAMYWYRQDPGQGLRLIYYSQIVNDFQKGDIAEGYSVSREKKESFPLTVTSAQKNPTAFYLCASSSRGQGRTEAFFGQGTRLTVV.

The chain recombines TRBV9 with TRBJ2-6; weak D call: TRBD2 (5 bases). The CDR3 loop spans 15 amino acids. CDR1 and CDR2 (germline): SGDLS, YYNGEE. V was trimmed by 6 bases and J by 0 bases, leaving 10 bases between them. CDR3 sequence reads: CASTIGSSGANVLTF. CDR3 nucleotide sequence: TGTGCCAGCACCATAGGGAGCTCTGGGGCCAACGTCCTGACTTTC.

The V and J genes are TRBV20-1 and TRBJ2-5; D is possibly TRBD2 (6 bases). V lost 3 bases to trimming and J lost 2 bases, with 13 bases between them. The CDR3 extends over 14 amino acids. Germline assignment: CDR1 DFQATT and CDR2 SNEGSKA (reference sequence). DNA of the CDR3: TGCAGTGCTAGTGGCGGGAACCAACAAGAGACCCAGTACTTC. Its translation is CSASGGNQQETQYF.

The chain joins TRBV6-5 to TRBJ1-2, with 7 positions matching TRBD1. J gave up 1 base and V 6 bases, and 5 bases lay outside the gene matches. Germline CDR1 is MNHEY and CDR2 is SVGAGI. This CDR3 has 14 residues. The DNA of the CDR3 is TGTGCCAGCAGCCGGGGACAGCATAACTATGGCTACACCTTC. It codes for CASSRGQHNYGYTF.